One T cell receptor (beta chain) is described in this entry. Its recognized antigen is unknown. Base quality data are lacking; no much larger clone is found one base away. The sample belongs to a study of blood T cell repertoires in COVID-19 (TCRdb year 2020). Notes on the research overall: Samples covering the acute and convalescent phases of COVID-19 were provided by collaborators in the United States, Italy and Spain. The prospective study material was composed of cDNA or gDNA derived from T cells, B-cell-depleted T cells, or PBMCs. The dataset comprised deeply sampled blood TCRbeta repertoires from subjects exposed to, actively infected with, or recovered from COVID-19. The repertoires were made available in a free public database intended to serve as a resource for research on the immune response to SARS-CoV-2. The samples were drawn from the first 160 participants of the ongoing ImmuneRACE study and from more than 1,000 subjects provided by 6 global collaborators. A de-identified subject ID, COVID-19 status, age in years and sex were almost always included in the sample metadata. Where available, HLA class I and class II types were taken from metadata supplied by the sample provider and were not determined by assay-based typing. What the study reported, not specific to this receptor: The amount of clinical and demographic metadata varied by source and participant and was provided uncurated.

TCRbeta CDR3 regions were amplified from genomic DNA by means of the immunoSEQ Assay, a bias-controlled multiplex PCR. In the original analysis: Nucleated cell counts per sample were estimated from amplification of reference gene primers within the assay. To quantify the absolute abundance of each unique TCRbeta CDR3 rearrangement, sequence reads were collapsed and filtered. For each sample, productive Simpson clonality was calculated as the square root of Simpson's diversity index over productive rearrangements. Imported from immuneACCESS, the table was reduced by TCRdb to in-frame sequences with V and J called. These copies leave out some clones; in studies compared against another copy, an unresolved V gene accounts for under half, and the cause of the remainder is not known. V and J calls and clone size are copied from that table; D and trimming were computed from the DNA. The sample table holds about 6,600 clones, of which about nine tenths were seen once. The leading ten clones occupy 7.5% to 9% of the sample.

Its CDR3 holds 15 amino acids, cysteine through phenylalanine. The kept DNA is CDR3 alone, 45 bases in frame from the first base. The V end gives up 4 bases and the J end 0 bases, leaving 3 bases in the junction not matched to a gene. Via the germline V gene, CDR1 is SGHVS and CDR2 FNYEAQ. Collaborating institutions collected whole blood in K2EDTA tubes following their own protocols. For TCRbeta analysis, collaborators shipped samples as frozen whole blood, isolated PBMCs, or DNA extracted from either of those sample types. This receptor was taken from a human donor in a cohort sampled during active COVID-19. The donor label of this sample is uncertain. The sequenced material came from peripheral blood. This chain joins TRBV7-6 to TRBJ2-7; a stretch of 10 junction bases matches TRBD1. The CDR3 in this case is CASSSGTGDSYEQYF. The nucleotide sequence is TGTGCCAGCAGCTCTGGGACAGGGGACTCCTACGAGCAGTACTTC. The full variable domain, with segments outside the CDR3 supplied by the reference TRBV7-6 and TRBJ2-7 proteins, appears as GAGVSQSPRYKVTKRGQDVALRCDPISGHVSLYWYRQALGQGPEFLTYFNYEAQQDKSGLPNDRFSAERPEGSISTLTIQRTEQRDSAMYRCASSSGTGDSYEQYFGPGTRLTVT.